One and the same sample provided the 29 T cell receptor beta chains below, sequenced in a study of blood T cell repertoires in COVID-19. Sequenced by immunoSEQ multiplex PCR; TCRdb stores in-frame clones only, minus some. The table has over 80,000 clones, over 65% seen once. Sequenced sample: peripheral blood. These receptors came from a man in his 70s with COVID-19, enrolled during active disease.

This chain links TRBV7-2 with TRBJ1-1; tentative D call: TRBD1 (6 bases). Germline V lookup: CDR1 SGHTA, CDR2 FQGNSA. V lost 5 bases and J 7 bases, leaving 14 bases between the germline ends. The CDR3 contains 13 residues. Here the CDR3 DNA reads TGTGCCAGCAGCACCCGGACAGAATTTGAAGCTTTCTTT. As protein: CASSTRTEFEAFF.

The rearrangement links TRBV28 to TRBJ2-6, with D hard to call. The CDR3 sequence is 16 residues long. From germline, CDR1 is MDHEN and CDR2 SYDVKM. V shed 8 bases and J shed 0 bases, with 14 bases lying between them. The CDR3 loop reads CASAWRSLSGANVLTF. The DNA for the CDR3 is TGTGCCAGCGCCTGGCGTAGCCTCTCTGGGGCCAACGTCCTGACTTTC.

A single count supports this clone. The chain is built from TRBV28 and TRBJ1-1, with TRBD1 matching 8 bases. Losses at the gene ends were 6 bases for V and 6 bases for J; bases not matched to a gene: 6. This CDR3 contains 13 residues. Germline V gene data show CDR1 as MDHEN and CDR2 as SYDVKM. The CDR3, as DNA: TGTGCCAGCAGGAGACAGGGGCGCGCTGAAGCTTTCTTT. Residues: CASRRQGRAEAFF.

The V call is TRBV30, the J call TRBJ2-1; tentative D call: TRBD2 (6 bases). Germline V gene data show CDR1 as GTSNPN and CDR2 as SVGIG (reference sequence). V shed 4 bases and J shed 8 bases, with 18 bases lying between them. CDR3 size: 14 residues. The CDR3: CAWKEGPEWYEQFF. CDR3 DNA: TGTGCCTGGAAGGAGGGCCCGGAATGGTATGAGCAGTTCTTC. Based on the CDR3 plus reference TRBV30 and TRBJ2-1, the full variable domain is SQTIHQWPATLVQPVGSPLSLECTVEGTSNPNLYWYRQAAGRGLQLLFYSVGIGQISSEVPQNLSASRPQDRQFILSSKKLLLSDSGFYLCAWKEGPEWYEQFFGPGTRLTVL.

This chain joins TRBV19 and TRBJ1-5; 8 bases fit TRBD1. V was pared by 6 bases and J by 2 bases, with 12 bases of the junction left unmatched. Germline lookup yields CDR1 LNHDA and CDR2 SQIVND (reference sequence). This CDR3 comprises 17 residues. In nucleotides, the CDR3 is TGTGCCAGTAGGAAAGGACAGGGTCTTATGGGCAATCAGCCCCAGCATTTT. Its protein product is CASRKGQGLMGNQPQHF.

The CDR3 region is CASSSPGTDTGELFF. The CDR3 bases are TGTGCCAGCAGTTCTCCCGGGACAGACACCGGGGAGCTGTTTTTT. This chain uses TRBV28 with TRBJ2-2; 7 bases map to TRBD1. Trimming at V came to 4 bases and at J to 3 bases, leaving 5 bases not matched to a gene. The CDR3 consists of 15 residues. CDR1 is MDHEN and CDR2 is SYDVKM in the germline V gene.

CDR3 sequence: CASSMSQGEEQYF. CDR3 bases: TGTGCCAGTAGTATGTCACAGGGAGAAGAGCAGTACTTC. This rearrangement joins TRBV19 to TRBJ2-7; possibly TRBD1 for D (6 bases). In germline, CDR1 is LNHDA, CDR2 SQIVND (reference sequence). Trimming cost V 3 bases and J 7 bases, with 13 bases left between them. The CDR3 covers 13 residues.

This chain connects TRBV5-1 to TRBJ1-1; 8 bases agree with TRBD1. The V gene's germline CDR1 is SGHRS and CDR2 YFSETQ. This CDR3 is built from 14 residues. The V and J ends lost 0 bases and 7 bases, in that order; junction bases with no gene match: 5. CDR3 DNA: TGCGCCAGCAGCTTGGGTACAGGGGGTCTTGAAGCTTTCTTT. Encoded protein: CASSLGTGGLEAFF.

V usage is TRBV28 and J usage is TRBJ1-1, with D possibly TRBD1 on 5 matching bases. Trimming removed 5 bases from V and 2 bases from J, with 12 bases in between. CDR1 and CDR2 from the germline V gene are MDHEN and SYDVKM. The CDR3 loop spans 14 amino acids. The CDR3 sequence is CASSPDSLNTEAFF. Here the CDR3 DNA reads TGTGCCAGCAGTCCCGACAGCCTTAACACTGAAGCTTTCTTT.

The chain couples TRBV6-4 to TRBJ2-3; D remains ambiguous. The CDR3 is 15 residues long. In germline, CDR1 is MRHNA, CDR2 SNTAGT. V was shortened by 0 bases and J by 2 bases, with 9 bases between the two germline ends. In DNA, the CDR3 is TGTGCCAGCAGTGACTCGGTGGCCTCCACAGATACGCAGTATTTT. This sequence encodes CASSDSVASTDTQYF.

The chain has TRBV6-5 and TRBJ1-2, with 8 nucleotides matching TRBD1. This CDR3 contains 15 residues. V trimming: 4 bases; J trimming: 4 bases; junction bases outside the gene matches: 8. Germline assignment: CDR1 MNHEY and CDR2 SVGAGI. The CDR3, as DNA: TGTGCCAGCAGTTCAACAACGACAGGGGCCTATGGCTACACCTTC. Amino acids: CASSSTTTGAYGYTF.

Details on this clone: Different DNA sequences within this sample yield the same CDR3. The rearrangement links TRBV18 to TRBJ2-1; D is possibly TRBD2 (5 bases). Germline-derived CDR1 and CDR2 are KGHSH and LQKENI. V dropped 2 bases and J dropped 0 bases, with 5 bases sitting between them. The length of the CDR3 is 14 residues. The CDR3 sequence is CASSPGSSYNEQFF. DNA for the CDR3: TGTGCCAGCTCACCAGGGAGCTCCTACAATGAGCAGTTCTTC.

This clone was recorded a few times. This rearrangement joins TRBV2 to TRBJ2-1, with 8 bases identical to TRBD2. The CDR3 runs to 17 residues. V trimming: 6 bases; J trimming: 3 bases; junction bases outside the gene matches: 13. Looked up from germline, CDR1 is SNHLY and CDR2 is FYNNEI. The CDR3 nucleotides are TGTGCCAGCAGCCCCCTCGGGGGACTAGACCTCTACAATGAGCAGTTCTTC. This encodes CASSPLGGLDLYNEQFF. Complete variable domain (other parts from reference TRBV2 and TRBJ2-1): EPEVTQTPSHQVTQMGQEVILRCVPISNHLYFYWYRQILGQKVEFLVSFYNNEISEKSEIFDDQFSVERPDGSNFTLKIRSTKLEDSAMYFCASSPLGGLDLYNEQFFGPGTRLTVL.

The chain employs TRBV11-2 and TRBJ2-2, with 11 bases matching TRBD1. The trim removed 5 bases at V and 4 bases at J, leaving 3 bases unmatched. The CDR3 covers 15 residues. The germline CDR1 and CDR2 sequences are SGHAT and FQNNGV. The CDR3 loop is CASSRTGGLTGELFF. CDR3 nucleotides: TGTGCCAGCAGCCGGACAGGGGGCCTCACCGGGGAGCTGTTTTTT.

V is TRBV6-5 and J is TRBJ1-6; 7 nucleotides align to TRBD1. Germline V gene sequence: CDR1 MNHEY, CDR2 SVGAGI. The CDR3 has 15 amino acids. Trimming took 10 bases from V and 5 from J; bases not matched to a gene: 11. As DNA, the CDR3 is TGTGCCACAAAAACAGGGGTTTGGGATAATTCACCCCTCCACTTT. It yields the protein CATKTGVWDNSPLHF.

Only a few counts were recorded for this clone. The J gene is TRBJ2-4, the V gene TRBV5-1, with a weak D call TRBD2 (5 bases). The length of the CDR3 is 16 residues. Looked up from germline, CDR1 is SGHRS and CDR2 is YFSETQ. V lost 3 bases and J lost 7, with 20 bases in between. The chain's CDR3 is CASSSLTGKGGNIQYF. DNA of the CDR3: TGCGCCAGCAGCTCCCTGACCGGGAAAGGCGGTAACATTCAGTACTTC.

The gene calls are TRBV7-9 and TRBJ1-4; 8 bases match TRBD1. Germline-derived CDR1 and CDR2 are SEHNR and FQNEAQ (reference sequence). This CDR3 has 16 amino acids. The ends lost 5 bases at V and 7 bases at J; junction bases unmatched: 12. CDR3 sequence reads: CASSLLSGTGSEKLFF. CDR3 DNA: TGTGCCAGCAGCCTCCTCTCCGGGACAGGTAGTGAAAAACTGTTTTTT.

The CDR3 sequence is CASSPPGLMNTEAFF. The CDR3 nucleotides read TGTGCCAGCAGCCCTCCGGGACTGATGAACACTGAAGCTTTCTTT. The genes are TRBV7-8 and TRBJ1-1; D possibly corresponds to TRBD1 (5 bases). This CDR3 spans 15 amino acids. The germline V gene encodes CDR1 SGHVS and CDR2 FQNEAQ. Between the trimmed V and J ends, which lost 5 bases and 0 bases, there was a span of 13 bases.

This clone was recorded once. The V and J genes are TRBV7-3 and TRBJ2-1; 12 bases are shared with TRBD2. The CDR3 spans 14 residues. Germline V gives CDR1 SGHTA, CDR2 FQGTGA. V gave up 5 bases and J gave up 10 bases; unmatched junction bases: 6. In DNA, the CDR3 is TGTGCCAGCAGCCCGGGACTAGCGGGTGAAGAGCAGTTCTTC. Protein: CASSPGLAGEEQFF.

As to this clone: The sample contains more than one DNA sequence encoding this CDR3. This chain links TRBV6-5 with TRBJ2-5; tentative D call: TRBD1 (5 bases). This CDR3 is built from 13 residues. Germline values: CDR1 MNHEY, CDR2 SVGAGI. V was clipped by 5 bases and J by 1 base, with 8 bases between them. The CDR3 DNA follows: TGTGCCAGCAGTAGACAGCCCCAAGAGACCCAGTACTTC. Protein product: CASSRQPQETQYF.

A few counts support this clone. The chain employs TRBV12-3 or TRBV12-4 and TRBJ1-1; D is ambiguous. The CDR3 contains 13 residues. V lost 3 bases and J lost 1, with 6 bases in between. The CDR3: CASSFSGNTEAFF. CDR3 bases: TGTGCCAGCAGTTTTTCGGGGAACACTGAAGCTTTCTTT.

Concerning this clone itself: This sequence may be a read error, since a much larger clone differs from it by one base. Other DNA sequences within the sample encode an identical CDR3. The rearrangement joins TRBV27 to TRBJ2-7, with 8 bases fitting TRBD1. Germline V gene data show CDR1 as MNHEY and CDR2 as SMNVEV (reference sequence). This CDR3 has 15 residues. CDR3 DNA: TGTGCCAGCAGTACCTATCAGGGGGCTCGGAACGAGCAATACTTC. Translating gives CASSTYQGARNEQYF.

The V and J genes are TRBV6-2 or TRBV6-3 and TRBJ2-7, with a tentative D call TRBD1 (6 bases). Trimming left V 0 bases short and J 5 bases short, with 17 bases between. CDR1 MNHEY and CDR2 SVGEGT come from the germline V gene. The CDR3 is 16 amino acids. CDR3 DNA sequence: TGTGCCAGCAGTTACTCGGTCCCGAGGCACAGGGACGAGCAGTACTTC. Protein: CASSYSVPRHRDEQYF.

The chain links TRBV5-4 to TRBJ2-5; a possible D gene is TRBD2 (5 bases). This CDR3 has 14 residues. Germline CDR1 is SGHNT and CDR2 is YYREEE (reference sequence). Trimming took 4 bases from V and 5 from J, leaving 15 bases between them. The chain's CDR3 is CASSHPLESETQYF. The CDR3 DNA is TGTGCCAGCAGCCACCCACTAGAGTCGGAGACCCAGTACTTC.

V usage is TRBV7-2 and J usage is TRBJ1-3, with TRBD1 matching over 10 bases. There are 17 residues in the CDR3. Germline V gene data show CDR1 as SGHTA and CDR2 as FQGNSA. Trimming took 3 bases from V and 4 from J; bases not matched to a gene: 9. The CDR3 sequence is CASSLVGTGEDGNTIYF. As DNA, the CDR3 is TGTGCCAGCAGCTTGGTTGGGACAGGGGAAGACGGAAACACCATATATTTT.

This clone showed up just a few times. The chain employs TRBV5-5 and TRBJ1-3, with D maybe TRBD1 (5 bases). V was trimmed by 0 bases and J by 4 bases, leaving 11 bases between them. The germline CDR1 and CDR2 sequences are SGHKS and YYEKEE (reference sequence). This CDR3 region has 15 residues. The CDR3 loop reads CASSLVGGNGNTIYF. In nucleotides, the CDR3 is TGTGCCAGCAGCTTGGTTGGGGGGAACGGAAACACCATATATTTT.

This clone has only a few counts. The V call is TRBV7-2, the J call TRBJ2-1; D call uncertain. V lost 1 base, J lost 2 bases, and 9 bases lay in between. This CDR3 has 15 amino acids. Germline V gene sequence: CDR1 SGHTA, CDR2 FQGNSA. In nucleotides, the CDR3 is TGTGCCAGCAGCTTAGTGGCGGAGCCCTACAATGAGCAGTTCTTC. The encoded protein is CASSLVAEPYNEQFF. The full variable domain, with the rest looked up from reference TRBV7-2 and TRBJ2-1, is GAGVSQSPSNKVTEKGKDVELRCDPISGHTALYWYRQSLGQGLEFLIYFQGNSAPDKSGLPSDRFSAERTGGSVSTLTIQRTQQEDSAVYLCASSLVAEPYNEQFFGPGTRLTVL.

This chain connects TRBV27 to TRBJ1-6; tentatively, D is TRBD1 (6 bases). Between the trimmed V and J ends, which lost 8 bases and 8 bases, there was a span of 13 bases. Germline CDR1 MNHEY, CDR2 SMNVEV (reference sequence). CDR3 size: 13 residues. CDR3 nucleotides: TGTGCCAGCGGGGGGGGGCGGTATTCACCCCTCCACTTT. Translation: CASGGGRYSPLHF.

CDR3 in amino acids: CASSFADSYEQYF. CDR3 DNA sequence: TGTGCCAGCAGTTTCGCGGATTCCTACGAGCAGTACTTC. The V call is TRBV27, the J call TRBJ2-7; D is ambiguous. Germline CDR1 MNHEY, CDR2 SMNVEV (reference sequence). CDR3 length: 13 residues. Deletions cut 3 bases from V and 1 base from J, with 7 bases between.